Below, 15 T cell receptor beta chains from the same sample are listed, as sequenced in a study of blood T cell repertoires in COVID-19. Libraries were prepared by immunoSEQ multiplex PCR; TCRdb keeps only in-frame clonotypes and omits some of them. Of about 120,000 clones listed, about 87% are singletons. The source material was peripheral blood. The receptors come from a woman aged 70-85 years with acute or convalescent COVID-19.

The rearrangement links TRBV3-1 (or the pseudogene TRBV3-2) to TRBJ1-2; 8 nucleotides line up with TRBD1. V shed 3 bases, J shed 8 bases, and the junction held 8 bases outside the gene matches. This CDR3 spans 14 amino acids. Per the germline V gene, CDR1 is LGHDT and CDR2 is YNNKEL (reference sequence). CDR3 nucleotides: TGTGCCAGCAGCCAGGATGACAGGGGTGGCGGCTACACCTTC. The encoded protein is CASSQDDRGGGYTF.

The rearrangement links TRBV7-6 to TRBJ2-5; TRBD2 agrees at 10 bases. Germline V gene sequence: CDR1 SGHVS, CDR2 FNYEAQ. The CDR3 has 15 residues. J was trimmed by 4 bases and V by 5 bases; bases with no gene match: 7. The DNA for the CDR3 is TGTGCCAGCAGCAGAACCGGGACTAGCGTAGAGACCCAGTACTTC. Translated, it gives CASSRTGTSVETQYF.

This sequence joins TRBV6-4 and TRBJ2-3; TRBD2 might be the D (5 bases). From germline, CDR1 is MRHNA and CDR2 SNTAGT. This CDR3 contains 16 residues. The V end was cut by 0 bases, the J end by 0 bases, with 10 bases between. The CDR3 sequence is CASSDSPGESTDTQYF. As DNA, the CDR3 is TGTGCCAGCAGTGACTCTCCCGGGGAGAGCACAGATACGCAGTATTTT.

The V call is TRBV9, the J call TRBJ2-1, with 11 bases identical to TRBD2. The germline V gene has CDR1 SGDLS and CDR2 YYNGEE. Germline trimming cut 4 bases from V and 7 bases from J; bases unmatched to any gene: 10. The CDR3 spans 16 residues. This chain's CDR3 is CASSNPGTSGLNEQFF. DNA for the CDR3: TGTGCCAGCAGCAACCCCGGGACTAGCGGTTTAAATGAGCAGTTCTTC.

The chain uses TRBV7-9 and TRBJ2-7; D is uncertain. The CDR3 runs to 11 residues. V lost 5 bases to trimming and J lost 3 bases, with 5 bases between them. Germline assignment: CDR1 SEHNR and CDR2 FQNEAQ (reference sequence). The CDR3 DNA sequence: TGTGCCAGCAGCCTATTCTACGAGCAGTACTTC. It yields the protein CASSLFYEQYF. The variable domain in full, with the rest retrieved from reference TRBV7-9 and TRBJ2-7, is DTGVSQNPRHKITKRGQNVTFRCDPISEHNRLYWYRQTLGQGPEFLTYFQNEAQLEKSRLLSDRFSAERPKGSFSTLEIQRTEQGDSAMYLCASSLFYEQYFGPGTRLTVT.

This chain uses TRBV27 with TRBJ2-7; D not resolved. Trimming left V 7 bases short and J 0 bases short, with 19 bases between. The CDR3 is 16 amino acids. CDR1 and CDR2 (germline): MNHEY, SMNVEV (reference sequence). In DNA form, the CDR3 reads TGTGCCAGCACCCCAGTCGGTTACAGTCACTCCTACGAGCAGTACTTC. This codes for CASTPVGYSHSYEQYF.

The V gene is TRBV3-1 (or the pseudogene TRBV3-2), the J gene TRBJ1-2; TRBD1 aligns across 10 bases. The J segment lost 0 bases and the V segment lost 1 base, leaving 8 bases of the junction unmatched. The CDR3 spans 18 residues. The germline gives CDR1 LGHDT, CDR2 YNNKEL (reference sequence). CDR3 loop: CASSQGPGTGDSNYGYTF. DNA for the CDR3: TGTGCCAGCAGCCAAGGCCCCGGGACAGGGGATTCTAACTATGGCTACACCTTC.

The CDR3 DNA is TGTGCCAGCAGCGTAGATGGAGCGGGGCAGTTCTTC. Amino acid sequence: CASSVDGAGQFF. The chain employs TRBV9 and TRBJ2-1; tentative D call: TRBD2 (6 bases). Germline V gene lookup returns CDR1 SGDLS and CDR2 YYNGEE. V lost 0 bases, J lost 12 bases, and 10 bases lay in between. This CDR3 is 12 amino acids long.

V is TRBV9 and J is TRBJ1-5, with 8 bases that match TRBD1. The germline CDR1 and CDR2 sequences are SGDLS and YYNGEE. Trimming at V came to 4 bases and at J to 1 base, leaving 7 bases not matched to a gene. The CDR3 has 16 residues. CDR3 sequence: CASSPTGAASNQPQHF. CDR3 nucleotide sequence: TGTGCCAGCAGCCCGACAGGGGCTGCAAGCAATCAGCCCCAGCATTTT.

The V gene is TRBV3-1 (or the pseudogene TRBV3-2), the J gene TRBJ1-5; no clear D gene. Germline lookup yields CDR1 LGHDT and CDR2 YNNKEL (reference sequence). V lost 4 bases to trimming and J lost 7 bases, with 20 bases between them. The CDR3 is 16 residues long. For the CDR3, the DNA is TGTGCCAGCAGCCCTACCCTTGAGAGGGCCGGGCAGCCCCAGCATTTT. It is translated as CASSPTLERAGQPQHF.

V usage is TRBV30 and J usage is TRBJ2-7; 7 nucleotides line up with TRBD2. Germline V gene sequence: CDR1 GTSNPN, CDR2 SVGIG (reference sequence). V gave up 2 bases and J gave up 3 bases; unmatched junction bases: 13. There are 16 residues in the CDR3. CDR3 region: CAWSTTGDSGYYEQYF. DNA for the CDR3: TGTGCCTGGAGTACCACCGGTGATAGCGGGTACTACGAGCAGTACTTC. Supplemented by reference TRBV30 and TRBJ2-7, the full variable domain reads SQTIHQWPATLVQPVGSPLSLECTVEGTSNPNLYWYRQAAGRGLQLLFYSVGIGQISSEVPQNLSASRPQDRQFILSSKKLLLSDSGFYLCAWSTTGDSGYYEQYFGPGTRLTVT.

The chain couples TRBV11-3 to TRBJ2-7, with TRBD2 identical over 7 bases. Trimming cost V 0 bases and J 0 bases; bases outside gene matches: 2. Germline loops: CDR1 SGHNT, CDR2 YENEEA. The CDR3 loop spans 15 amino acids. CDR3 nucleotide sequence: TGTGCCAGCAGCTTAGAGGGAGGGCCCTCCTACGAGCAGTACTTC. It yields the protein CASSLEGGPSYEQYF.

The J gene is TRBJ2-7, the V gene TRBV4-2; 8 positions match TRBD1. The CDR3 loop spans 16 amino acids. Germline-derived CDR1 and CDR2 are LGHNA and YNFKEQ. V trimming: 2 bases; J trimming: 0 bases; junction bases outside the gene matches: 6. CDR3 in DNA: TGTGCCAGCAGCCAAAATTGGGGACAGGTCTCCTACGAGCAGTACTTC. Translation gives CASSQNWGQVSYEQYF.

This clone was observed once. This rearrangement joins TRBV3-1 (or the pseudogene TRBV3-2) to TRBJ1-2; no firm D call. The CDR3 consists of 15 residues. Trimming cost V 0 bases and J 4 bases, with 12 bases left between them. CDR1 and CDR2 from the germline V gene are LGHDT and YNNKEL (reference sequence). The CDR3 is CASSQEERQVYGYTF. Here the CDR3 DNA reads TGTGCCAGCAGCCAAGAGGAACGGCAGGTCTATGGCTACACCTTC.

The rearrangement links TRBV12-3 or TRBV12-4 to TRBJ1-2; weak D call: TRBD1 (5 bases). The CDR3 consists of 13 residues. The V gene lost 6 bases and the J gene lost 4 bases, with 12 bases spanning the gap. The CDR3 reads CASRLGEFYGYTF. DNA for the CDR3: TGTGCCAGCAGGCTAGGGGAATTCTATGGCTACACCTTC.